Below are 2 T cell receptor beta chains sequenced from a single sample in a study of blood T cells in healthy people across ages. Sample-barcoded 5' priming and a J-beta primer mix drove a second PCR of roughly 6 to 12 cycles. TCRdb re-called the 5' RACE reads through MiXCR, storing one row per CDR3 protein. This table has approximately 1.5 million distinct CDR3 sequences, almost 35% appearing once. Sequencing was performed on blood. These receptors were obtained from a woman aged 25-40 years in good health.

This clonotype was seen a handful of times. The chain uses TRBV20-1 and TRBJ2-3; TRBD2 might be the D (5 bases). Germline V gene lookup returns CDR1 DFQATT and CDR2 SNEGSKA (reference sequence). The germline V and J ends were trimmed by 3 bases and 2 bases, with 18 bases remaining between them. This CDR3 has 16 amino acids. The CDR3, as DNA: TGCAGTGCTAGCCGCCCAGAGGCGGGCCACACAGATACGCAGTATTTT. Translated: CSASRPEAGHTDTQYF.

The rearrangement joins TRBV7-9 to TRBJ1-1, with D possibly TRBD1 on 5 matching bases. V was pared by 3 bases and J by 1 base, with 9 bases between. The CDR3 contains 14 residues. From germline, CDR1 is SEHNR and CDR2 FQNEAQ (reference sequence). The CDR3 DNA sequence: TGTGCCAGCAGCTTTAAGGGGCAGAACACTGAAGCTTTCTTT. This gives the protein CASSFKGQNTEAFF. Full variable domain (rest looked up from reference TRBV7-9 and TRBJ1-1): DTGVSQNPRHKITKRGQNVTFRCDPISEHNRLYWYRQTLGQGPEFLTYFQNEAQLEKSRLLSDRFSAERPKGSFSTLEIQRTEQGDSAMYLCASSFKGQNTEAFFGQGTRLTVV.